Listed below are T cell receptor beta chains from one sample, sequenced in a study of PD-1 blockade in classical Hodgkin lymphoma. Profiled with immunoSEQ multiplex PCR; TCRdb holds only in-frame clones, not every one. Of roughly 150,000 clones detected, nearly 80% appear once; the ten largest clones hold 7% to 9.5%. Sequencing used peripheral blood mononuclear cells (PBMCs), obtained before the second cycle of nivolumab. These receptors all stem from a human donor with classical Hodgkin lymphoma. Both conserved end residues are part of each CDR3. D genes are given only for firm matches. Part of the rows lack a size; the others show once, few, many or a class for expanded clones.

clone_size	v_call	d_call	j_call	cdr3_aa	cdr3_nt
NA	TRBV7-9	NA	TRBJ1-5	CASSLGDAYSNQPQHF	TGTGCCAGCAGCTTAGGGGACGCGTATAGCAATCAGCCCCAGCATTTT
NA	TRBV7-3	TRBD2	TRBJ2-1	CASSPPTSGAFSSYNEQFF	TGTGCCAGCAGCCCCCCGACTAGCGGGGCCTTCAGCTCCTACAATGAGCAGTTCTTC
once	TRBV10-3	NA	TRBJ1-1	CAISVTGTKNTEAFF	TGTGCCATCAGTGTGACCGGGACAAAGAACACTGAAGCTTTCTTT
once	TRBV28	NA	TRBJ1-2	CASSYVMGGSYGYTF	TGTGCCAGCAGTTATGTTATGGGGGGGAGCTATGGCTACACCTTC
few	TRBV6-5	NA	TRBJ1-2	CASSRSAMGGYTF	TGTGCCAGCAGCCGATCTGCGATGGGGGGCTACACCTTC
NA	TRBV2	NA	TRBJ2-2	CASSKQNTGELFF	TGTGCCAGCAGTAAACAGAACACCGGGGAGCTGTTTTTT
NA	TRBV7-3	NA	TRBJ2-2	CASSLLGLLNTGELFF	TGTGCCAGCAGCTTATTAGGACTTCTAAACACCGGGGAGCTGTTTTTT
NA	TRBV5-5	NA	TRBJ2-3	CASSLGFDTDTQYF	TGTGCCAGCAGCTTGGGTTTTGACACAGATACGCAGTATTTT
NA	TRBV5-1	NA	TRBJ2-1	CASSFMAGSYNEQFF	TGCGCCAGCAGCTTCATGGCGGGGTCCTACAATGAGCAGTTCTTC
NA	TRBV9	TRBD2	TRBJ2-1	CASSDKQSSGRHNEQFF	TGTGCCAGCAGCGACAAGCAGTCGAGCGGGAGGCACAATGAGCAGTTCTTC
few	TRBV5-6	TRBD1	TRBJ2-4	CASSLPGQGAKNIQYF	TGTGCCAGCAGTTTACCGGGACAGGGAGCCAAAAACATTCAGTACTTC
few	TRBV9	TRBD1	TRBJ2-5	CASSFRDRQETQYF	TGTGCCAGCAGCTTCCGGGACAGACAAGAGACCCAGTACTTC
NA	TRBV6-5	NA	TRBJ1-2	CASSLNGGIDGYTF	TGTGCCAGCAGTTTGAACGGGGGGATAGATGGCTACACCTTC
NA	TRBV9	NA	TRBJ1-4	CASSAGGGRGEKLFF	TGTGCCAGCAGCGCAGGAGGGGGGCGCGGTGAAAAACTGTTTTTT
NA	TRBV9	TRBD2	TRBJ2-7	CASSSGLAGVAYEQYF	TGTGCCAGCAGCTCAGGACTAGCGGGAGTGGCCTACGAGCAGTACTTC
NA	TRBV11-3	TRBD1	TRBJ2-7	CASRPPGQGLSYEQYF	TGTGCCAGCAGACCCCCGGGACAGGGGCTCTCCTACGAGCAGTACTTC
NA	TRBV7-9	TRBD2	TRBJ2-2	CASSPRWASGNTGELFF	TGTGCCAGCAGCCCCAGATGGGCTAGCGGGAATACCGGGGAGCTGTTTTTT
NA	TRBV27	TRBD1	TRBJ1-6	CASSWDRDNSPLHF	TGTGCCAGCAGCTGGGACAGAGATAATTCACCCCTCCACTTT